The next 9 T cell receptor beta chains were all read from a single sample in a study of blood T cell repertoires in COVID-19. The repertoire was sequenced with immunoSEQ multiplex PCR; TCRdb's copy has only in-frame clones and lacks some. This sample has 120,000 to 150,000 clones, with 80% to 85% found just once. The specimen sequenced was peripheral blood. These receptors were obtained from a human donor in a cohort sampled during active COVID-19.

In this sample, this clone turned up a few times. This chain connects TRBV3-1 (or the pseudogene TRBV3-2) to TRBJ2-7; 8 bases match TRBD1. J gave up 3 bases and V 0 bases, and 4 bases lay outside the gene matches. Germline loops: CDR1 LGHDT, CDR2 YNNKEL (reference sequence). The CDR3 is made up of 15 amino acids. Here the CDR3 DNA reads TGTGCCAGCAGCCAAGATCAGGGGGCGAGCTACGAGCAGTACTTC. This encodes CASSQDQGASYEQYF.

This sequence joins TRBV18 and TRBJ2-2, with 9 positions matching TRBD1. CDR1 is KGHSH and CDR2 is LQKENI in the germline V gene. V lost 4 bases to trimming and J lost 3 bases; unmatched junction nucleotides: 3. This CDR3 has 15 amino acids. CDR3 nucleotides: TGTGCCAGCTCACTCCGGGACAGGGACACCGGGGAGCTGTTTTTT. It yields the protein CASSLRDRDTGELFF.

This chain connects TRBV5-1 to TRBJ2-7, with 9 bases identical to TRBD1. Unmatched junction bases numbered 3, after V lost 4 bases and J lost 1 base. CDR3 length: 14 amino acids. Germline CDR1 SGHRS, CDR2 YFSETQ. CDR3 in DNA: TGCGCCAGCAGCCAAGGGACAGGGTCCTACGAGCAGTACTTC. Its protein is CASSQGTGSYEQYF. The variable domain in full, with the rest retrieved from reference TRBV5-1 and TRBJ2-7, is KAGVTQTPRYLIKTRGQQVTLSCSPISGHRSVSWYQQTPGQGLQFLFEYFSETQRNKGNFPGRFSGRQFSNSRSEMNVSTLELGDSALYLCASSQGTGSYEQYFGPGTRLTVT.

The chain links TRBV21-1 to TRBJ1-5; no DNA check was done on the table's D call, TRBD1. TRBV21-1 is tagged as a pseudogene. This CDR3 contains 14 residues. The CDR3 nucleotides read TGTGCCAGCACATTAAAGGGGCACAATCAGCCCCAGCATTTT. Encoded protein: CASTLKGHNQPQHF.

This rearrangement joins TRBV24-1 to TRBJ2-3; D possibly corresponds to TRBD2 (6 bases). The CDR3 has 15 amino acids. Germline values: CDR1 KGHDR, CDR2 SFDVKD. V gave up 3 bases and J gave up 7 bases, with 16 bases separating them. The CDR3 loop reads CATSDRRAGRHTQYF. Here the CDR3 DNA reads TGTGCCACCAGTGATCGAAGGGCAGGGAGGCATACGCAGTATTTT.

V gene TRBV5-1 combines with J gene TRBJ1-6; a weak D match, TRBD1 (5 bases). V was shortened by 4 bases and J by 5 bases, with 10 bases between the two germline ends. The V gene's germline CDR1 is SGHRS and CDR2 YFSETQ. The CDR3 is 14 residues long. DNA for the CDR3: TGCGCCAGCAGCCGCGGGGACCATAATTCACCCCTCCACTTT. It encodes CASSRGDHNSPLHF.

The chain links TRBV19 to TRBJ2-1; a weak D match, TRBD2 (5 bases). Germline V CDR1 and CDR2: LNHDA, SQIVND (reference sequence). V was shortened by 3 bases and J by 6 bases, with 18 bases between the two germline ends. The length of the CDR3 is 16 residues. The CDR3 nucleotides read TGTGCCAGTAGTATTAGGTCTGGTACGGGGAGCAATGAGCAGTTCTTC. Translated, it gives CASSIRSGTGSNEQFF.

J is TRBJ2-7 and V is TRBV28, with D possibly matching TRBD2 (6 bases). This CDR3 spans 13 amino acids. V was pared by 6 bases and J by 6 bases, with 15 bases between. Germline V gene sequence: CDR1 MDHEN, CDR2 SYDVKM. The CDR3 loop reads CASSSSTGGEQYF. The CDR3 region has the DNA TGTGCCAGCAGCAGCAGTACCGGGGGCGAGCAGTACTTC.

The CDR3: CSVVGGLVQETQYF. Written as DNA, the CDR3 is TGCAGCGTTGTCGGGGGACTAGTCCAAGAGACCCAGTACTTC. This chain joins TRBV29-1 and TRBJ2-5, with 8 positions matching TRBD2. Losses at the gene ends were 4 bases for V and 1 base for J; bases not matched to a gene: 5. There are 14 residues in the CDR3. Looked up from germline, CDR1 is SQVTM and CDR2 is ANQGSEA.